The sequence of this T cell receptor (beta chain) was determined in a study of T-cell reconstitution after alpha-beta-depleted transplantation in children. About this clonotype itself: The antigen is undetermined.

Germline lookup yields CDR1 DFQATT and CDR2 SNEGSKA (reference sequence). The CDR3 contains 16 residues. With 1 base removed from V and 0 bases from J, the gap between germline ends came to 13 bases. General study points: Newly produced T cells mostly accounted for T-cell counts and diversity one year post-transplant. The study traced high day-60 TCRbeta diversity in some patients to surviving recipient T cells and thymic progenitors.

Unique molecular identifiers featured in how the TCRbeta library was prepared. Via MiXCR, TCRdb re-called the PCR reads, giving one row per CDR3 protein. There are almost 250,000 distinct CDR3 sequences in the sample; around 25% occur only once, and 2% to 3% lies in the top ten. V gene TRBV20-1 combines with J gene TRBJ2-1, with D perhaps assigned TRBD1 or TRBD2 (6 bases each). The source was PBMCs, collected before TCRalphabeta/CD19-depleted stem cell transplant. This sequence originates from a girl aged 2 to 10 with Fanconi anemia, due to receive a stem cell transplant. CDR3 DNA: TGCAGTGCTAGAGTGACGGGGGCGACCTCCTACAATGAGCAGTTCTTC. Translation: CSARVTGATSYNEQFF.